This T cell receptor (beta chain) is from a study of cytomegalovirus exposure and HLA in healthy donors. The germline V gene encodes CDR1 SGHRS and CDR2 YFSETQ. Trimming removed 4 bases at V and 2 bases at J, with 13 bases between. The length of the CDR3 is 14 residues. This clone came up once. The PCR made use of 60 Vbeta and 13 Jbeta primers. The repertoire was sequenced with immunoSEQ multiplex PCR; TCRdb's copy has only in-frame clones and lacks some. The sample contains more than 70,000 clones, about three quarters of which appear only once. The chain uses TRBV5-1 and TRBJ2-7; TRBD1 might be the D (5 bases). The TCR comes from a boy aged 5-17 years in good health and CMV-seronegative. The sequencing sample was made of PBMCs. In nucleotides, the CDR3 is TGCGCCAGCAGCACCAGGGAATCGCCCTACGAGCAGTACTTC. This sequence encodes CASSTRESPYEQYF. Complete variable domain (other parts from reference TRBV5-1 and TRBJ2-7): KAGVTQTPRYLIKTRGQQVTLSCSPISGHRSVSWYQQTPGQGLQFLFEYFSETQRNKGNFPGRFSGRQFSNSRSEMNVSTLELGDSALYLCASSTRESPYEQYFGPGTRLTVT.